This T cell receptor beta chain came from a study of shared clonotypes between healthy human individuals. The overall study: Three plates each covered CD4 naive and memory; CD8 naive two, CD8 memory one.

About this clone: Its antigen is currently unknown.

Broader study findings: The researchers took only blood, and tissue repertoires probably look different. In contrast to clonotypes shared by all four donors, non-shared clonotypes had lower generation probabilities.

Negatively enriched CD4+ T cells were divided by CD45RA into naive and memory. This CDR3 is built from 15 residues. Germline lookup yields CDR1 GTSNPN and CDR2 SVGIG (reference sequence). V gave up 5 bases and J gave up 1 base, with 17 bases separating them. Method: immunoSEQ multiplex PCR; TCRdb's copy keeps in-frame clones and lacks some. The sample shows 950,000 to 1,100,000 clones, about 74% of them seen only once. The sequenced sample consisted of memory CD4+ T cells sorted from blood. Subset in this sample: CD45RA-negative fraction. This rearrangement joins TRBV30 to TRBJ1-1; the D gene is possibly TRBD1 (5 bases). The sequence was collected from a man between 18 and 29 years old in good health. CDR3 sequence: CAWGGGGVGNTEAFF. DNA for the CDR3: TGTGCCTGGGGCGGTGGGGGGGTAGGGAACACTGAAGCTTTCTTT.